The 10 T cell receptor beta chains in this list originate from one sample, sequenced in a study of T-cell memory formation after mild COVID-19. A single record per CDR3 protein comes from TCRdb applying MiXCR to the 5' RACE reads. Of around 200,000 distinct CDR3 sequences listed, about 9.2% were seen once; the top ten hold 3.5% to 4%. The sample consisted of PBMCs or a T cell subset sorted from them (not recorded which). These receptors all come from a man aged 18-30 years who had mild COVID-19 (a few samples of this study predate the infection). Cell type and time point are not known.

In this sample, this clonotype turned up a few times. The chain links TRBV2 to TRBJ2-2; TRBD1 might be the D (5 bases). Germline V gives CDR1 SNHLY, CDR2 FYNNEI. The CDR3 contains 14 residues. V dropped 0 bases and J dropped 4 bases, with 6 bases sitting between them. Here the CDR3 reads CASSEAGATGELFF. The CDR3 DNA follows: TGTGCCAGCAGTGAAGCAGGGGCCACCGGGGAGCTGTTTTTT.

This clonotype was found a few times. The chain carries TRBV6-5 and TRBJ1-2; TRBD1 agrees at 7 bases. Germline V gene lookup returns CDR1 MNHEY and CDR2 SVGAGI. The CDR3 spans 17 residues. J was trimmed by 5 bases and V by 3 bases; bases with no gene match: 15. The chain's CDR3 is CASSYGRGGENLYGYTF. The CDR3 DNA is TGTGCCAGCAGTTATGGTAGAGGGGGCGAAAACCTTTATGGCTACACCTTC.

This clonotype was counted only a few times. This chain connects TRBV10-3 to TRBJ2-7; unclear D gene. CDR1 is ENHRY and CDR2 is SYGVKD in the germline V gene. The CDR3 is made up of 11 amino acids. Trimming stripped 2 bases from V and 7 bases from J, with 6 bases between. CDR3 in DNA: TGTGCCATCAGTGAGAGCGTTGAGCAGTACTTC. Protein sequence: CAISESVEQYF.

The rearrangement uses TRBV15 and TRBJ2-7, with TRBD1 as a possible D gene (6 bases). Germline V gene sequence: CDR1 LNHNV, CDR2 YYDKDF (reference sequence). The CDR3 spans 17 residues. V was trimmed by 3 bases and J by 5 bases, leaving 23 bases between them. CDR3 region: CATSSPRGRQGLNEQYF. The CDR3 coding sequence is TGTGCCACCAGCAGCCCCAGGGGACGTCAGGGGCTTAACGAGCAGTACTTC.

This rearrangement joins TRBV21-1 to TRBJ2-3; the table's D call, TRBD1, was not checked against the DNA. TRBV21-1 is shown as a pseudogene. The CDR3 runs to 16 residues. CDR3 nucleotide sequence: TGTGCCAGCAGCAAAGTCCGGCAGGGGACCACAGATACGCAGTATTTT. Amino acid sequence: CASSKVRQGTTDTQYF.

This chain connects TRBV7-2 to TRBJ1-2; no firm D call. The CDR3 is 15 residues long. Trimming took off 1 base at V and 4 bases at J, with 13 bases between the two ends. Germline lookup yields CDR1 SGHTA and CDR2 FQGNSA. The CDR3 bases are TGTGCCAGCAGCTTAGTCCGGTCGGATCTCTATGGCTACACCTTC. Its translation: CASSLVRSDLYGYTF. Using reference TRBV7-2 and TRBJ1-2 for the parts outside the CDR3, the full variable domain is GAGVSQSPSNKVTEKGKDVELRCDPISGHTALYWYRQSLGQGLEFLIYFQGNSAPDKSGLPSDRFSAERTGGSVSTLTIQRTQQEDSAVYLCASSLVRSDLYGYTFGSGTRLTVV.

The J gene is TRBJ2-5, the V gene TRBV5-1, with a tentative D call TRBD1 (5 bases). Trimming shortened V by 4 bases and J by 1 base, and 14 bases separated the two germline ends. The CDR3 is made up of 15 amino acids. CDR1 SGHRS and CDR2 YFSETQ come from the germline V gene. Written as DNA, the CDR3 is TGCGCCAGCAGCCTCCAAGCAGGGTCCCAAGAGACCCAGTACTTC. Protein: CASSLQAGSQETQYF.

This clonotype has only a few counts. The chain recombines TRBV20-1 with TRBJ1-1, with D tentatively TRBD1 (6 bases). CDR3 size: 12 residues. Per germline, CDR1 DFQATT and CDR2 SNEGSKA (reference sequence). V was cut by 4 bases and J by 5 bases, with 11 bases left in between. The CDR3 sequence: CSATGADTEAFF. In DNA, the CDR3 is TGCAGTGCTACAGGGGCGGATACTGAAGCTTTCTTT.

The gene calls are TRBV3-1 and TRBJ1-3; D gene unclear. Germline V gene lookup returns CDR1 LGHDT and CDR2 YNNKEL (reference sequence). The CDR3 has 17 residues. V lost 5 bases and J lost 2, with 19 bases in between. DNA for the CDR3: TGTGCCAGCAGCGGGTCCCCCGGTAGACCCGCTGGAAACACCATATATTTT. Translated: CASSGSPGRPAGNTIYF.

The chain links TRBV12-3 or TRBV12-4 to TRBJ2-4; no reliable D call. The CDR3 totals 12 residues. Trimming removed 6 bases at V and 4 bases at J, with 7 bases between. Written as DNA, the CDR3 is TGTGCCAGCAGCCCCACTAAAAACATTCAGTACTTC. It specifies CASSPTKNIQYF.